The clone carrying this TCR beta chain was found many times. Its antigen is unknown. The authors ran a second PCR of about 6 to 11 cycles using a sample-barcoded 5' primer and a J-beta primer mix. TCRdb redid the calling of the 5' RACE reads with MiXCR, one entry per CDR3 protein. The sample lists some 670,000 distinct CDR3 sequences, approximately 52% seen once, with 13% in the top ten. The length of the CDR3 is 14 residues. Germline CDR1 is SNHLY and CDR2 is FYNNEI. The V and J ends lost 3 bases and 7 bases respectively, with 15 bases between them. The donors, all healthy, were Caucasians living in Russia, aged about 6 to 90. Ten milliliters of peripheral blood were drawn from each donor. Each sample had at least 6.5 million PBMCs isolated. These data come from a study of blood T cells in healthy people across ages. General observations from the study: Per-million-T-cell TCR beta diversity fell roughly linearly with age.

V is TRBV2 and J is TRBJ1-2; tentative D call: TRBD1 (6 bases). The TCR comes from a woman older than 75 in good health. Sequenced sample: blood. CDR3 loop: CASSEGARSTGYTF. For the CDR3, the DNA is TGTGCCAGCAGTGAGGGGGCGAGGTCTACTGGCTACACCTTC.